This T cell receptor (beta chain) emerged from a study of cytomegalovirus exposure and HLA in healthy donors. General study points: Many donors carried some public TCRs, although rarity characterized most TCR sequences. Sequencing depth roughly uniform across donors was assumed in presence/absence analyses.

CDR1 and CDR2 from the germline V gene are PRHDT and FYEKMQ (reference sequence). The CDR3 sequence is 19 residues long. V lost 0 bases, J lost 2 bases, and 8 bases stayed unmatched. Healthy bone marrow donors made up the cohort. Nominally healthy donors were sampled, though unrecorded immune exposures were likely. Amplification used 60 Vbeta primers and 13 Jbeta primers. Generated by immunoSEQ multiplex PCR, the TCRdb table keeps only in-frame clones and is missing some. The listing contains about 150,000 clones. A remark on this clone: Its antigen is not identified.

J is TRBJ2-7 and V is TRBV13; TRBD2 matches 15 bases. The sample taken for sequencing was PBMCs. The sequence was collected from a woman between 50 and 59 years old in good health and CMV-seronegative. The CDR3 reads CASSLGPGTSGRSPYEQYF. The CDR3 bases are TGTGCCAGCAGCTTAGGCCCCGGGACTAGCGGGAGGTCCCCCTACGAGCAGTACTTC.